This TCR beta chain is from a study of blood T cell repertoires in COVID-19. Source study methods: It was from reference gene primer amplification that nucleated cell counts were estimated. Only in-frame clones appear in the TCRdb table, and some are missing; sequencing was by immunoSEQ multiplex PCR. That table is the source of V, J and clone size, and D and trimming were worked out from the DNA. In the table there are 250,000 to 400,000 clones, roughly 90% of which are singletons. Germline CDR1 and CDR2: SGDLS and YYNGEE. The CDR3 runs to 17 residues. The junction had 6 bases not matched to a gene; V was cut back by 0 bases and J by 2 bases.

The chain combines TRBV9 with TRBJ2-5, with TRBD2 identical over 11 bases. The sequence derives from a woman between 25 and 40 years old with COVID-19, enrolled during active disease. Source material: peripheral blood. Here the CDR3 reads CASSVAWGLADQETQYF. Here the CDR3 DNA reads TGTGCCAGCAGCGTAGCTTGGGGACTAGCGGATCAAGAGACCCAGTACTTC.